A single sample gave rise to the 22 T cell receptor beta chains below, sequenced in a study of Graves' ophthalmopathy and Graves' hyperthyroidism. The TCR beta CDR3 regions underwent amplification from RNA transcripts. After a first-round RT-PCR with HTBI primers, a second-round multiplex PCR was run. TCRdb re-called the multiplex PCR reads through MiXCR, storing one row per CDR3 protein. The repertoire consists of around 1,000,000 distinct CDR3 sequences, with about 40% occurring once and the leading ten covering 11%. The sequenced sample was peripheral blood or thyroid tissue (not recorded which). The receptors derive from an adult man with Graves' hyperthyroidism.

This clonotype has only a few counts. The CDR3 loop is CASSPTRPQLQETQYF. Written as DNA, the CDR3 is TGTGCCAGCAGCCCAACGAGACCCCAGCTACAAGAGACCCAGTACTTC. The genes are TRBV5-4 and TRBJ2-5; no clear D. The CDR3 contains 16 residues. CDR1 is SGHNT, CDR2 YYREEE, per germline (reference sequence). Trimming pared 4 bases from V and 2 bases from J, leaving 18 bases between.

This clonotype was found many times. The rearrangement joins TRBV6-5 to TRBJ2-5; unclear D gene. Trimming shortened V by 8 bases and J by 5 bases, and 18 bases separated the two germline ends. Per germline, CDR1 MNHEY and CDR2 SVGAGI. This CDR3 has 14 residues. DNA for the CDR3: TGTGCCAGCGCTACGGACGGCGGTTGGGAGACCCAGTACTTC. This encodes CASATDGGWETQYF.

This clonotype was detected a few times. This chain uses TRBV18 with TRBJ1-2; no definite D call. The CDR3 extends over 14 amino acids. Germline lookup yields CDR1 KGHSH and CDR2 LQKENI. V lost 3 bases and J 8 bases, leaving 16 bases between the germline ends. CDR3 in DNA: TGTGCCAGCTCACCGAAGCGGTCAGAGGACGGCTACACCTTC. Its protein is CASSPKRSEDGYTF.

J is TRBJ1-5 and V is TRBV29-1; TRBD1 matches at 8 bases. J was trimmed by 7 bases and V by 6 bases; bases with no gene match: 11. Germline-derived CDR1 and CDR2 are SQVTM and ANQGSEA. The CDR3 runs 14 residues. CDR3: CSVPATGDGQPQHF. Written as DNA, the CDR3 is TGCAGCGTCCCTGCGACAGGGGATGGACAGCCCCAGCATTTT.

This clonotype appeared a single time. The rearrangement joins TRBV11-2 to TRBJ2-6; no firm D call. This CDR3 has 9 residues. Trimming removed 5 bases from V and 17 bases from J, with 7 bases in between. Germline values: CDR1 SGHAT, CDR2 FQNNGV. The DNA of the CDR3 is TGTGCCAGCAGCAAGGTCTTGACTTTC. Its translation: CASSKVLTF.

The chain is built from TRBV30 and TRBJ1-3, with D tentatively TRBD1 (5 bases). The V end was cut by 4 bases, the J end by 0 bases, with 13 bases between. There are 15 residues in the CDR3. Germline V gene sequence: CDR1 GTSNPN, CDR2 SVGIG (reference sequence). In DNA form, the CDR3 reads TGTGCCTGGAAGGGGCCGATGAACTCTGGAAACACCATATATTTT. Its translation is CAWKGPMNSGNTIYF.

This clonotype was recorded a few times. CDR3 loop: CASSRGQGATRQYGYTF. The CDR3 DNA reads TGTGCCAGCAGCAGAGGACAGGGGGCTACACGGCAGTATGGCTACACCTTC. V usage is TRBV11-2 and J usage is TRBJ1-2; 11 bases fit TRBD1. The CDR3 runs 17 residues. Trimming took 5 bases from V and 5 from J; bases not matched to a gene: 13. Germline values: CDR1 SGHAT, CDR2 FQNNGV. The whole variable domain, remainder taken from reference TRBV11-2 and TRBJ1-2, is EAGVAQSPRYKIIEKRQSVAFWCNPISGHATLYWYQQILGQGPKLLIQFQNNGVVDDSQLPKDRFSAERLKGVDSTLKIQPAKLEDSAVYLCASSRGQGATRQYGYTFGSGTRLTVV.

This clonotype has ten or more counts. The chain carries TRBV7-8 and TRBJ2-5; D possibly corresponds to TRBD2 (6 bases). Trimming stripped 5 bases from V and 4 bases from J, with 14 bases between. This CDR3 comprises 14 residues. Germline V CDR1 and CDR2: SGHVS, FQNEAQ. CDR3: CASSPQEGSETQYF. The DNA for the CDR3 is TGTGCCAGCAGCCCCCAGGAGGGGTCAGAGACCCAGTACTTC.

This clonotype was counted many times. This chain links TRBV7-2 with TRBJ2-5; a weak D match, TRBD1 (6 bases). V lost 1 base and J 9 bases, leaving 15 bases between the germline ends. This CDR3 has 14 residues. Germline loops: CDR1 SGHTA, CDR2 FQGNSA. DNA of the CDR3: TGTGCCAGCAGCTTAGAAACAGGGTGGTCGGCCCAGTACTTC. It encodes CASSLETGWSAQYF.

At least ten counts were recorded for this clonotype. The rearrangement joins TRBV29-1 to TRBJ2-2; 10 nucleotides align to TRBD1. Germline trimming cut 5 bases from V and 3 bases from J; bases unmatched to any gene: 3. There are 14 residues in the CDR3. Germline values: CDR1 SQVTM, CDR2 ANQGSEA. DNA of the CDR3: TGCAGCGTTCGGGACAGGGGATACACCGGGGAGCTGTTTTTT. It codes for CSVRDRGYTGELFF.

The genes are TRBV7-9 and TRBJ2-7; 7 bases are shared with TRBD1. The J call may be faulty, since TRBJ2-1 better matches the DNA end. This CDR3 is built from 14 residues. CDR1 is SEHNR, CDR2 FQNEAQ, per germline (reference sequence). The CDR3 loop is CASSTRQGHNEQFF. CDR3 DNA: TGTGCCAGCAGCACTAGACAGGGACACAATGAGCAGTTCTTC.

This clonotype was counted only a few times. The genes are TRBV19 and TRBJ1-6; 8 bases map to TRBD1. CDR3 length equals 12 residues. Germline CDR1 reads LNHDA; CDR2 reads SQIVND (reference sequence). Unmatched junction bases numbered 3, after V lost 10 bases and J lost 7 bases. Written as DNA, the CDR3 is TGTGCCAAGGACAGGGACAATTCACCCCTCCACTTT. Encoded protein: CAKDRDNSPLHF.

There are many counts of this clonotype. The CDR3 spells CSASLGQGDSPLHF. Here the CDR3 DNA reads TGCAGTGCTAGTTTGGGACAGGGGGATTCACCCCTCCACTTT. This sequence joins TRBV20-1 and TRBJ1-6, with 11 bases identical to TRBD1. Looked up from germline, CDR1 is DFQATT and CDR2 is SNEGSKA (reference sequence). J gave up 8 bases and V 3 bases, and 3 bases lay outside the gene matches. The CDR3 sequence is 14 residues long.

This clonotype was found a few times. The chain has TRBV3-1 and TRBJ1-1; D is perhaps TRBD1 (5 bases). Trimming left V 1 base short and J 0 bases short, with 12 bases between. The CDR3 contains 16 residues. CDR1 is LGHDT, CDR2 YNNKEL, per germline (reference sequence). CDR3 nucleotides: TGTGCCAGCAGCCAAGGTGCAGGGATCATGAACACTGAAGCTTTCTTT. Translated: CASSQGAGIMNTEAFF.

Only a few counts were recorded for this clonotype. This sequence joins TRBV5-1 and TRBJ2-7; no clear D gene. Trimming took 2 bases from V and 0 from J, leaving 9 bases between them. Looked up from germline, CDR1 is SGHRS and CDR2 is YFSETQ. The CDR3 loop spans 14 amino acids. Here the CDR3 DNA reads TGCGCCAGCAGCTTACGACCCCTCTCCTACGAGCAGTACTTC. Protein: CASSLRPLSYEQYF.

This clonotype was recorded many times. The chain carries TRBV29-1 and TRBJ2-2; 7 bases align to TRBD2. Germline CDR1 reads SQVTM; CDR2 reads ANQGSEA. The CDR3 runs to 13 residues. J was trimmed by 5 bases and V by 5 bases; bases with no gene match: 5. CDR3 sequence reads: CSVFGGRTGELFF. The CDR3 nucleotides read TGCAGCGTTTTCGGCGGGAGAACCGGGGAGCTGTTTTTT.

The V and J genes are TRBV29-1 and TRBJ2-3; no reliable D call. V lost 2 bases, J lost 2 bases, and 17 bases lay in between. CDR1 is SQVTM and CDR2 is ANQGSEA in the germline V gene. This CDR3 is built from 16 residues. CDR3 loop: CSVEPSLGGVTDTQYF. CDR3 bases: TGCAGCGTTGAACCCAGCTTAGGCGGAGTCACAGATACGCAGTATTTT.

In its sample, this clonotype was seen many times. The chain employs TRBV25-1 and TRBJ1-4; 10 positions match TRBD1. In germline, CDR1 is MGHDK, CDR2 SYGVNS. V shed 2 bases and J 4 bases; nucleotides not matched to a gene: 7. The CDR3 consists of 17 residues. The chain's CDR3 is CASSEPGTGEGNEKLFF. In nucleotides, the CDR3 is TGTGCCAGCAGTGAACCCGGGACAGGGGAAGGTAATGAAAAACTGTTTTTT. The variable domain in full, completed from reference TRBV25-1 and TRBJ1-4, reads EADIYQTPRYLVIGTGKKITLECSQTMGHDKMYWYQQDPGMELHLIHYSYGVNSTEKGDLSSESTVSRIRTEHFPLTLESARPSHTSQYLCASSEPGTGEGNEKLFFGSGTQLSVL.

The genes are TRBV19 and TRBJ1-1; tentatively, D is TRBD1 (5 bases). Trimming took 9 bases from V and 0 from J, leaving 11 bases between them. CDR1 is LNHDA, CDR2 SQIVND, per germline (reference sequence). This CDR3 contains 13 residues. The CDR3 here is CARGLLMNTEAFF. CDR3 DNA: TGTGCCAGGGGGCTCCTGATGAACACTGAAGCTTTCTTT.

V gene TRBV5-1 combines with J gene TRBJ1-4; the D gene is possibly TRBD1 (5 bases). CDR3 length: 14 residues. V lost 3 bases, J lost 7 bases, and 13 bases lay in between. Germline V gene sequence: CDR1 SGHRS, CDR2 YFSETQ. CDR3 nucleotide sequence: TGCGCCAGCAGCTACCAGGGCTATGGTGAAAAACTGTTTTTT. Protein sequence: CASSYQGYGEKLFF.

This clonotype was seen many times. The chain employs TRBV7-8 and TRBJ2-6, with no clear D. CDR3 length equals 19 residues. Germline values: CDR1 SGHVS, CDR2 FQNEAQ. V was clipped by 6 bases and J by 0 bases, with 21 bases between them. CDR3 sequence: CASSRAEPPISSGANVLTF. For the CDR3, the DNA is TGTGCCAGCAGTAGGGCCGAGCCCCCTATCAGCTCTGGGGCCAACGTCCTGACTTTC.

V gene TRBV25-1 combines with J gene TRBJ1-6, with D uncertain. V lost 6 bases to trimming and J lost 2 bases, with 5 bases between them. Germline assignment: CDR1 MGHDK and CDR2 SYGVNS. The CDR3 has 13 residues. CDR3 residues: CASRGTYNSPLHF. The CDR3 bases are TGTGCCAGCAGGGGTACCTATAATTCACCCCTCCACTTT.